The 20 T cell receptor beta chains given below trace back to one sample, sequenced in a study of shared clonotypes between healthy human individuals. TCRdb's copy holds only in-frame clones and misses some; the assay was immunoSEQ multiplex PCR. The sample consists of fewer than 1.6 million clones, 98% of them appearing once. The sample comprised naive CD4+ T cells sorted from blood. Subset indicated: CD45RA+ positively selected. The receptors here all came from a man aged 25 to 45 in good health.

The chain employs TRBV10-3 and TRBJ2-7; D possibly corresponds to TRBD2 (7 bases). The CDR3 spans 12 residues. Per germline, CDR1 ENHRY and CDR2 SYGVKD. Trimming pared 8 bases from V and 5 bases from J, leaving 13 bases between. The CDR3 nucleotides read TGTGCCATCCGGAGGGGGGGAGACGAGCAGTACTTC. Protein: CAIRRGGDEQYF.

This chain joins TRBV19 and TRBJ2-6; D might be TRBD2 (5 bases). CDR1 and CDR2 from the germline V gene are LNHDA and SQIVND (reference sequence). V lost 3 bases, J lost 2 bases, and 8 bases lay in between. The CDR3 sequence is 15 residues long. CDR3 DNA sequence: TGTGCCAGTAGTATGGAGGCAGCTGGGGCCAACGTCCTGACTTTC. It codes for CASSMEAAGANVLTF.

The J gene is TRBJ2-1, the V gene TRBV9, with D possibly TRBD2 on 5 matching bases. Germline values: CDR1 SGDLS, CDR2 YYNGEE. Trimming removed 0 bases at V and 2 bases at J, with 9 bases between. CDR3 size: 15 residues. CDR3 DNA: TGTGCCAGCAGCGTAGCAAACGGGGCCTACAATGAGCAGTTCTTC. Translation gives CASSVANGAYNEQFF. Full variable domain (outside the CDR3, taken from reference TRBV9 and TRBJ2-1): DSGVTQTPKHLITATGQRVTLRCSPRSGDLSVYWYQQSLDQGLQFLIQYYNGEERAKGNILERFSAQQFPDLHSELNLSSLELGDSALYFCASSVANGAYNEQFFGPGTRLTVL.

The rearrangement links TRBV25-1 to TRBJ2-2, with D tentatively TRBD2 (6 bases). The CDR3 is made up of 16 amino acids. Trimming stripped 6 bases from V and 0 bases from J, with 14 bases between. From germline, CDR1 is MGHDK and CDR2 SYGVNS. The CDR3 loop reads CASRVPGLSNTGELFF. The CDR3 nucleotides read TGTGCCAGCAGAGTCCCGGGACTTTCGAACACCGGGGAGCTGTTTTTT.

The chain employs TRBV7-9 and TRBJ2-7; TRBD2 matches 8 bases. V lost 3 bases to trimming and J lost 6 bases; unmatched junction nucleotides: 13. The CDR3 covers 16 residues. CDR1 and CDR2 (germline): SEHNR, FQNEAQ (reference sequence). The CDR3 sequence: CASSFGGAPSTTEQYF. Here the CDR3 DNA reads TGTGCCAGCAGCTTCGGGGGGGCTCCCTCTACTACCGAGCAGTACTTC.

The genes are TRBV2 and TRBJ2-5; 16 bases are a match to TRBD2. Germline V gene lookup returns CDR1 SNHLY and CDR2 FYNNEI. This CDR3 comprises 15 residues. Trimming removed 6 bases from V and 7 bases from J; junction bases left unmatched: 5. DNA of the CDR3: TGTGCCAGCAGGGGACTAGCGGGAGGGCTTGGGACCCAGTACTTC. Its translation: CASRGLAGGLGTQYF.

The genes are TRBV6-5 and TRBJ1-4; no clear D. CDR1 and CDR2 from the germline V gene are MNHEY and SVGAGI. This CDR3 region has 14 residues. V lost 7 bases and J 12 bases, leaving 21 bases between the germline ends. In DNA form, the CDR3 reads TGTGCCAGCAAAGTCGGACGGGGAGTTGACGAACTGTTTTTT. This gives the protein CASKVGRGVDELFF.

The chain joins TRBV6-5 to TRBJ2-2; no firm D call. This CDR3 is built from 14 residues. Trimming cost V 0 bases and J 6 bases, with 8 bases left between them. The germline V gene encodes CDR1 MNHEY and CDR2 SVGAGI. This CDR3 is CASSYSVGPGELFF. CDR3 in DNA: TGTGCCAGCAGTTACTCAGTGGGCCCCGGGGAGCTGTTTTTT.

The chain links TRBV28 to TRBJ1-1, with no clear D. Germline values: CDR1 MDHEN, CDR2 SYDVKM. This CDR3 comprises 14 residues. The ends were cut back, 5 bases at V and 7 bases at J, with 17 bases in the middle. For the CDR3, the DNA is TGTGCCAGCAGTCGGGAGCCTCCTTGGAATGAAGCTTTCTTT. The encoded protein is CASSREPPWNEAFF.

J is TRBJ1-5 and V is TRBV2; the D is unclear. CDR3 size: 13 residues. Trimming stripped 8 bases from V and 1 base from J, with 9 bases between. Looked up from germline, CDR1 is SNHLY and CDR2 is FYNNEI. In DNA, the CDR3 is TGTGCCAGCTGCTTCGGAAGCAATCAGCCCCAGCATTTT. Its protein is CASCFGSNQPQHF.

The V call is TRBV19, the J call TRBJ1-2; 7 bases fit TRBD1. Trimming cost V 6 bases and J 0 bases; bases outside gene matches: 13. The germline V gene encodes CDR1 LNHDA and CDR2 SQIVND (reference sequence). The CDR3 loop spans 17 amino acids. The CDR3 loop reads CASRQPGQSLSNYGYTF. The CDR3 nucleotides are TGTGCCAGTAGACAACCGGGACAGAGCCTTTCTAACTATGGCTACACCTTC.

V gene TRBV6-1 combines with J gene TRBJ2-5; 7 bases align to TRBD1. Germline lookup yields CDR1 MNHNS and CDR2 SASEGT. V dropped 2 bases and J dropped 10; count of bases not matched to a gene: 10. There are 14 residues in the CDR3. CDR3 protein: CASSETHRGRIQYF. The CDR3 DNA reads TGTGCCAGCAGTGAAACGCACAGGGGAAGAATCCAGTACTTC.

Worth noting for this clone: The sample contains more than one DNA sequence encoding this CDR3. This chain links TRBV28 with TRBJ1-4; D remains ambiguous. Germline V gene lookup returns CDR1 MDHEN and CDR2 SYDVKM. V was shortened by 2 bases and J by 2 bases, with 6 bases between the two germline ends. The CDR3 spans 14 residues. As DNA, the CDR3 is TGTGCCAGCAGTTTACTGGGCACTAATGAAAAACTGTTTTTT. As protein: CASSLLGTNEKLFF.

The V and J genes are TRBV6-6 and TRBJ2-7; D is unresolved. CDR3 size: 11 residues. The V end was cut by 6 bases, the J end by 6 bases, with 9 bases between. Germline loops: CDR1 MNHNY, CDR2 SVGAGI (reference sequence). As DNA, the CDR3 is TGTGCCAGCAGGGAACAACTCGAGCAGTACTTC. Translation gives CASREQLEQYF.

The V and J genes are TRBV6-1 and TRBJ1-1, with D uncertain. With 3 bases removed from V and 1 base from J, the gap between germline ends came to 6 bases. This CDR3 is 13 amino acids long. The germline V gene encodes CDR1 MNHNS and CDR2 SASEGT. CDR3 sequence: CASSDRRNTEAFF. The DNA of the CDR3 is TGTGCCAGCAGTGACCGGCGGAACACTGAAGCTTTCTTT.

The J gene is TRBJ2-5, the V gene TRBV11-2; 10 bases agree with TRBD2. Trimming cost V 5 bases and J 0 bases; bases outside gene matches: 3. The length of the CDR3 is 15 residues. CDR1 SGHAT and CDR2 FQNNGV come from the germline V gene. This CDR3 reads CASSSSGRNQETQYF. CDR3 coding DNA: TGTGCCAGCAGCAGTAGCGGGAGGAACCAAGAGACCCAGTACTTC.

This clone was seen once. The rearrangement joins TRBV5-4 to TRBJ2-7; TRBD2 is a possible D gene (6 bases). Germline CDR1 is SGHNT and CDR2 is YYREEE (reference sequence). The length of the CDR3 is 15 residues. The V end lost 4 bases, the J end lost 2 bases, and 16 bases lay between the germline ends. CDR3 bases: TGTGCCAGCAGCCCGGCGGGGATACTAACCTACGAGCAGTACTTC. Protein product: CASSPAGILTYEQYF. Filled out from reference TRBV5-4 and TRBJ2-7, the complete variable domain reads ETGVTQSPTHLIKTRGQQVTLRCSSQSGHNTVSWYQQALGQGPQFIFQYYREEENGRGNFPPRFSGLQFPNYSSELNVNALELDDSALYLCASSPAGILTYEQYFGPGTRLTVT.

This sequence joins TRBV28 and TRBJ2-3, with D tentatively TRBD1 (5 bases). V was pared by 3 bases and J by 6 bases, with 10 bases between. The CDR3 runs to 13 residues. CDR1 and CDR2 from the germline V gene are MDHEN and SYDVKM. The CDR3 region is CASSFPAGDTQYF. CDR3 nucleotides: TGTGCCAGCAGTTTTCCGGCAGGGGATACGCAGTATTTT.

This sequence joins TRBV10-2 and TRBJ2-1, with TRBD2 identical over 8 bases. This CDR3 is 15 amino acids long. Per germline, CDR1 WSHSY and CDR2 SAAADI. The V segment lost 3 bases and the J segment 0 bases; nucleotides outside the gene matches: 1. The CDR3 here is CASSDGTSSYNEQFF. The CDR3 nucleotides read TGCGCCAGCAGTGATGGGACTAGCTCCTACAATGAGCAGTTCTTC.

J is TRBJ1-2 and V is TRBV5-6, with 9 positions matching TRBD1. Losses at the gene ends were 7 bases for V and 6 bases for J; bases not matched to a gene: 7. Germline assignment: CDR1 SGHDT and CDR2 YYEEEE. The CDR3 is 13 residues long. CDR3 residues: CASGGTGKDGYTF. CDR3 nucleotides: TGTGCCAGCGGGGGGACAGGGAAGGATGGCTACACCTTC.